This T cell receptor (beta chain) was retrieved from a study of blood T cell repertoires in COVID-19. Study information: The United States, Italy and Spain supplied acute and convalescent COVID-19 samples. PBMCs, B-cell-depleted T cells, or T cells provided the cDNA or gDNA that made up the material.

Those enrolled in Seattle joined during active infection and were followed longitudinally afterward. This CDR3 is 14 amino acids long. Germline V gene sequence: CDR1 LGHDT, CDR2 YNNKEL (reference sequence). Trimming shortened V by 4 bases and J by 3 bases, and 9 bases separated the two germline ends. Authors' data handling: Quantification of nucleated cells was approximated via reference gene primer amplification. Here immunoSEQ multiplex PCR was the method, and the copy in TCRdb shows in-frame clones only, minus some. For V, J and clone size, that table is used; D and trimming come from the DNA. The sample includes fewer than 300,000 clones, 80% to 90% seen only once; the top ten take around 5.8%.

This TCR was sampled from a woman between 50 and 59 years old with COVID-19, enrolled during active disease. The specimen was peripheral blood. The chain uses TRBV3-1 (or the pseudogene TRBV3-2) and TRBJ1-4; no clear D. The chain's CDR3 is CASSRSGSNEKLFF. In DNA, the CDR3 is TGTGCCAGCAGCCGTTCGGGGTCTAATGAAAAACTGTTTTTT.